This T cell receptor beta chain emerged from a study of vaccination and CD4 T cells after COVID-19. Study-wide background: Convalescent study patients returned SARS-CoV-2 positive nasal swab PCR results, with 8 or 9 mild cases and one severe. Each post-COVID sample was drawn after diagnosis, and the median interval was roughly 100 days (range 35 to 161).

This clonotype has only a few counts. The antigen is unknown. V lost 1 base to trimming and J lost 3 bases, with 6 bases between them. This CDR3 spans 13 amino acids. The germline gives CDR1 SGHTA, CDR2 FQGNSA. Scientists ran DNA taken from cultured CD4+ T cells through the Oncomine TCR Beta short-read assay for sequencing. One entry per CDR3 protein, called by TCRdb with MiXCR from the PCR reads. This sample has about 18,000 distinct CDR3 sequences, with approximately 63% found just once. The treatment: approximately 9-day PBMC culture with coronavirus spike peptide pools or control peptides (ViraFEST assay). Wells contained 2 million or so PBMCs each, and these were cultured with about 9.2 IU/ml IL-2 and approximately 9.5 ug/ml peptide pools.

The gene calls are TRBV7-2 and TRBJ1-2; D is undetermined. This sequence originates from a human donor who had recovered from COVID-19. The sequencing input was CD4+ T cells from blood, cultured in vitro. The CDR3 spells CASSLDRDYGYTF. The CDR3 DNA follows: TGTGCCAGCAGCTTAGACAGAGACTATGGCTACACCTTC.